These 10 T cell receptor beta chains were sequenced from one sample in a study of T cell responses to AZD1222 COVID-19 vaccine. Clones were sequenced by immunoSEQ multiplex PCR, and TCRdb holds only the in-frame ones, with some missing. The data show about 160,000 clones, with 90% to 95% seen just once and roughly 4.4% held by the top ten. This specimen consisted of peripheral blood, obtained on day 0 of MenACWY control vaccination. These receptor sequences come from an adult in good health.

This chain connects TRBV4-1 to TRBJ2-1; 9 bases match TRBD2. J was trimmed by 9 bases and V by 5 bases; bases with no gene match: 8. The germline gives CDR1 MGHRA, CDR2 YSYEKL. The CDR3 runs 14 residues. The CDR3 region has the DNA TGCGCCAGCAGCAATCCGGGACTAGCACTTGAGCAGTTCTTC. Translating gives CASSNPGLALEQFF.

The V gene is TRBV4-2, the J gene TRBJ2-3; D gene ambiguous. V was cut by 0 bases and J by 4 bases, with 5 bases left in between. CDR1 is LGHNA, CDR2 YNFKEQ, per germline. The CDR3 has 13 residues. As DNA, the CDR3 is TGTGCCAGCAGCCAAGATCAGGCAGATACGCAGTATTTT. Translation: CASSQDQADTQYF.

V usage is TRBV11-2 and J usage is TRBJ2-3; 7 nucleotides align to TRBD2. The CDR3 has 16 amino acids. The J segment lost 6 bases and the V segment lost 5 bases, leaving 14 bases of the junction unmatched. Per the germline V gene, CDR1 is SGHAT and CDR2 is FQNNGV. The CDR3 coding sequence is TGTGCCAGCAGCCCAAGGGGAGCGGGAATGGGCGATACGCAGTATTTT. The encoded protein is CASSPRGAGMGDTQYF.

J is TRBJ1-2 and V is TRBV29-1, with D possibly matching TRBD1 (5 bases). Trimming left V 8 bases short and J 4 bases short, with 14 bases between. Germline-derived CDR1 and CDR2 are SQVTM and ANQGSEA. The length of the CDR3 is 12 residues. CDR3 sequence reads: CSTLRGGYGYTF. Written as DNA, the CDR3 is TGCAGCACCCTACGGGGGGGCTATGGCTACACCTTC.

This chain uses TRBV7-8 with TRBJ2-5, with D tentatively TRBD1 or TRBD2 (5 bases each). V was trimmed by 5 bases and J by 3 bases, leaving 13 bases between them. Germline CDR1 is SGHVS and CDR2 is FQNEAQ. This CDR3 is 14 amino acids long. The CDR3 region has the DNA TGTGCCAGCAGCCGGGACCATCCGGAAGAGACCCAGTACTTC. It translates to CASSRDHPEETQYF.

The CDR3, as DNA: TGTGCCTGGAGTCGTTCCGGGACACATGCTGGGGCCAACGTCCTGACTTTC. Protein sequence: CAWSRSGTHAGANVLTF. The V gene is TRBV30, the J gene TRBJ2-6; tentative D call: TRBD1 (6 bases). The germline V gene encodes CDR1 GTSNPN and CDR2 SVGIG (reference sequence). This CDR3 is 17 amino acids long. V was trimmed by 2 bases and J by 2 bases, leaving 16 bases between them.

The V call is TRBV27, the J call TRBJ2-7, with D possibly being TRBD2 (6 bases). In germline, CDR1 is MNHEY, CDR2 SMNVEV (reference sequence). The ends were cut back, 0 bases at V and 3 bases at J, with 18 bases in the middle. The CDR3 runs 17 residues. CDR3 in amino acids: CASSLSFEPGVLYEQYF. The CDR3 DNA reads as TGTGCCAGCAGTTTATCGTTTGAGCCGGGGGTGCTCTACGAGCAGTACTTC.

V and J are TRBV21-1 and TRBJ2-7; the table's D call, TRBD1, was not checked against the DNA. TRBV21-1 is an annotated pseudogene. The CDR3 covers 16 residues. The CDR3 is CASSNQRQIFYYEQYF. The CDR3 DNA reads TGTGCCAGCAGCAACCAAAGACAGATCTTTTACTACGAGCAGTACTTC.

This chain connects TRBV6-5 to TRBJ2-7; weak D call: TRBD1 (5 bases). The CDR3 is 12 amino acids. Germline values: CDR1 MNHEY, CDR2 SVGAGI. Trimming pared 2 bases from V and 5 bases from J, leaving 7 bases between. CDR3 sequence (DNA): TGTGCCAGCAGTTACGGGGCCCACGAGCAGTACTTC. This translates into CASSYGAHEQYF.

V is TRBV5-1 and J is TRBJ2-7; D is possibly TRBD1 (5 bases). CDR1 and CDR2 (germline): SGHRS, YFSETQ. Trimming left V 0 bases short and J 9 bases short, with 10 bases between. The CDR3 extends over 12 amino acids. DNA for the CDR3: TGCGCCAGCAGCTTGGATGAAGGGGCGCAGTACTTC. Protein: CASSLDEGAQYF.